A single sample is the source of the 13 T cell receptor beta chains below, sequenced in a study of patients and donors after allogeneic stem cell transplantation. TCRdb passed the RT-PCR reads through MiXCR, listing each CDR3 protein once. This table holds roughly 960,000 distinct CDR3 sequences, 15% to 20% found once. Sequenced material: blood, either unsorted or a sorted T cell fraction (not recorded which). The receptors shown here come from a human donor who was either an allogeneic HSCT recipient or a stem cell or donor lymphocyte infusion donor (not recorded which). It is not recorded whose cells these are; they may come from a transplant donor.

This clonotype has just a few counts. The rearrangement joins TRBV5-1 to TRBJ2-3; 10 bases are a match to TRBD2. The CDR3 is 14 amino acids. Germline-derived CDR1 and CDR2 are SGHRS and YFSETQ. Trimming removed 1 base from V and 13 bases from J; junction bases left unmatched: 9. Here the CDR3 reads CASSLTSGNPIKYF. CDR3 sequence (DNA): TGCGCCAGCAGCTTGACTAGCGGGAACCCTATAAAGTATTTT.

CDR3 bases: TGTGCCAGCAGCGCGGTGGGGAATTTAGGTTCACCCCTCCACTTT. As protein: CASSAVGNLGSPLHF. The chain employs TRBV9 and TRBJ1-6, with D hard to call. Trimming shortened V by 3 bases and J by 9 bases, and 16 bases separated the two germline ends. Germline V gene lookup returns CDR1 SGDLS and CDR2 YYNGEE. The CDR3 runs 15 residues.

The J gene is TRBJ2-1, the V gene TRBV2, with 11 bases fitting TRBD2. Germline CDR1 and CDR2: SNHLY and FYNNEI. This CDR3 is 16 amino acids long. The J segment lost 5 bases and the V segment lost 5 bases, leaving 8 bases of the junction unmatched. In nucleotides, the CDR3 is TGTGCCAGCAGTCGACTGGGACTAGCGGATAACAATGAGCAGTTCTTC. Translating it yields CASSRLGLADNNEQFF.

This sequence joins TRBV30 and TRBJ1-5, with D tentatively TRBD1 (5 bases). The CDR3 covers 13 residues. The V end lost 2 bases, the J end lost 2 bases, and 7 bases lay between the germline ends. Germline V CDR1 and CDR2: GTSNPN, SVGIG (reference sequence). CDR3 loop: CAWSWGRNQPQHF. In nucleotides, the CDR3 is TGTGCCTGGAGTTGGGGCCGCAATCAGCCCCAGCATTTT.

In this sample, this clonotype turned up a few times. DNA of the CDR3: TGTGCCAGCAGTGGGCCCAAGAACACTGAAGCTTTCTTT. Amino acids: CASSGPKNTEAFF. The V and J genes are TRBV25-1 and TRBJ1-1; D is undetermined. CDR3 length: 13 amino acids. CDR1 and CDR2 (germline): MGHDK, SYGVNS. The V end was cut by 4 bases, the J end by 1 base, with 7 bases between.

This clonotype was counted a few times. The rearrangement joins TRBV5-1 to TRBJ2-7; D uncertain. This CDR3 comprises 11 residues. Germline V gives CDR1 SGHRS, CDR2 YFSETQ. Trimming shortened V by 2 bases and J by 7 bases, and 7 bases separated the two germline ends. The DNA of the CDR3 is TGCGCCAGCAGCTTTATGGAAGAGCAGTACTTC. It codes for CASSFMEEQYF.

This clonotype was recorded many times. The V call is TRBV12-3 or TRBV12-4, the J call TRBJ2-5, with TRBD1 identical over 10 bases. The CDR3 extends over 16 amino acids. After removal of 2 bases from V and 2 bases from J, the junction contained 5 bases not matched to a gene. In DNA, the CDR3 is TGTGCCAGCAGTTTATTTGGACAGGGGGTACAAGAGACCCAGTACTTC. Translated, it gives CASSLFGQGVQETQYF.

This clonotype has just a few counts. V is TRBV5-1 and J is TRBJ2-5; weak D call: TRBD2 (6 bases). V was cut by 5 bases and J by 5 bases, with 25 bases left in between. CDR1 SGHRS and CDR2 YFSETQ come from the germline V gene. The CDR3 length is 17 residues. The CDR3 bases are TGCGCCAGCAGTTGGGGGGATAGAGTTGTGGGACTCGAGACCCAGTACTTC. Protein product: CASSWGDRVVGLETQYF. Full variable domain (outside the CDR3, taken from reference TRBV5-1 and TRBJ2-5): KAGVTQTPRYLIKTRGQQVTLSCSPISGHRSVSWYQQTPGQGLQFLFEYFSETQRNKGNFPGRFSGRQFSNSRSEMNVSTLELGDSALYLCASSWGDRVVGLETQYFGPGTRLLVL.

This chain links TRBV27 with TRBJ2-7, with 8 nucleotides matching TRBD2. V dropped 6 bases and J dropped 4; count of bases not matched to a gene: 8. In germline, CDR1 is MNHEY, CDR2 SMNVEV (reference sequence). The CDR3 length is 14 residues. CDR3 coding DNA: TGTGCCAGCAGGGTAATAGCGGGGTCGTACGAGCAGTACTTC. Translating gives CASRVIAGSYEQYF.

The table lists this clonotype with a few counts. The gene calls are TRBV30 and TRBJ2-7; TRBD1 aligns across 10 bases. The CDR3 extends over 13 amino acids. The J segment lost 6 bases and the V segment lost 6 bases, leaving 8 bases of the junction unmatched. CDR1 is GTSNPN, CDR2 SVGIG, per germline (reference sequence). Written as DNA, the CDR3 is TGTGCCTGTACCGGGACAGGGGAGATCGAGCAGTACTTC. It translates to CACTGTGEIEQYF.

This chain joins TRBV20-1 and TRBJ1-1, with D unresolved. The germline gives CDR1 DFQATT, CDR2 SNEGSKA (reference sequence). Trimming cost V 2 bases and J 0 bases, with 10 bases left between them. CDR3 length: 14 amino acids. The CDR3 DNA is TGCAGTGCTAGACGAGAGGAGTTGAACACTGAAGCTTTCTTT. This gives the protein CSARREELNTEAFF.

The genes are TRBV6-2 or TRBV6-3 and TRBJ2-3; 11 bases fit TRBD2. Germline values: CDR1 MNHEY, CDR2 SVGEGT. Trimming cost V 2 bases and J 3 bases; bases outside gene matches: 10. This CDR3 spans 18 amino acids. This chain's CDR3 is CASSYPTGSGGATDTQYF. CDR3 sequence (DNA): TGTGCCAGCAGTTACCCCACGGGTAGCGGGGGGGCTACAGATACGCAGTATTTT.

V usage is TRBV24-1 and J usage is TRBJ2-1; 8 bases are shared with TRBD1. CDR1 is KGHDR, CDR2 SFDVKD, per germline. This CDR3 has 14 residues. V trimming: 4 bases; J trimming: 8 bases; junction bases outside the gene matches: 6. CDR3 nucleotides: TGTGCCACCAGTGACAGACAGGGGCGCCATGAGCAGTTCTTC. Translated: CATSDRQGRHEQFF.